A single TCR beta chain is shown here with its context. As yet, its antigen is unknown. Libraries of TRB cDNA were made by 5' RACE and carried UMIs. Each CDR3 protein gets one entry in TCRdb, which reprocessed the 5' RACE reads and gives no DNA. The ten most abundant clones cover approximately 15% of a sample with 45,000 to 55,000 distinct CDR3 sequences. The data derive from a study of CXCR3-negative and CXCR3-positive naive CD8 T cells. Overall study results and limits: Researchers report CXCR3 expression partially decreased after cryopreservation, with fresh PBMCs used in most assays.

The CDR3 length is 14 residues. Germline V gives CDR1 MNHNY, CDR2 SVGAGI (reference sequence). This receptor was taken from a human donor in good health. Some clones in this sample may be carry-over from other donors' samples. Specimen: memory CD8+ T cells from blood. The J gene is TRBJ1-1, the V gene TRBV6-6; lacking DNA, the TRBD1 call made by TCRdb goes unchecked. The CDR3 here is CASSYTGGSSEAFF.